This TCR beta chain was retrieved from a study of blood T cell repertoires in COVID-19. Study-wide context: The United States, Italy and Spain provided the acute and convalescent COVID-19 samples. Sample material is recorded as cDNA or gDNA derived from T cells, B-cell-depleted T cells, or PBMCs.

After removal of 2 bases from V and 5 bases from J, the junction contained 13 bases not matched to a gene. CDR3 length equals 17 residues. Germline values: CDR1 SGDLS, CDR2 YYNGEE. Under the authors' procedure: Nucleated cell counts were estimated from reference gene primer amplification. Produced via immunoSEQ multiplex PCR; TCRdb's table is partial and in-frame only. That table furnishes V, J and clone size, whereas the DNA furnished D and trimming. The data contain 300,000 to 450,000 clones, over 85% of them singletons. J is TRBJ2-3 and V is TRBV9; 8 bases agree with TRBD2. Sequencing was carried out using peripheral blood. This TCR was sampled from a woman aged 55-69 years with COVID-19, enrolled during active disease. The CDR3 DNA sequence: TGTGCCAGCAGCGTCGGGGCCGGGGGGGCCTCTGGAGATACGCAGTATTTT. Its translation: CASSVGAGGASGDTQYF.